This paragraph reports one T cell receptor beta chain. Its antigen is currently unknown. The CDR3 runs to 13 residues. Germline lookup yields CDR1 LNHNV and CDR2 YYDKDF (reference sequence). After removal of 3 bases from V and 8 bases from J, the junction contained 3 bases not matched to a gene. The data were obtained in a study of cytomegalovirus exposure and HLA in healthy donors. The PCR used 60 Vbeta and 13 Jbeta primers. Data came from immunoSEQ multiplex PCR; TCRdb stores just in-frame clones and leaves some out. The data show around 85,000 clones, over 70% seen once. Regarding the study as a whole: Sequence variants that were highly shared formed a cluster that was likely a sequencing artifact.

Whereas donors were nominally healthy upon sampling, unrecorded immune exposures were probable. Material for sequencing was PBMCs. This sequence was found in a man aged 45-65 years in good health and CMV-seropositive. J is TRBJ1-2 and V is TRBV15, with 10 bases that match TRBD1. The CDR3, as DNA: TGTGCCACCAGCAGCGACAGGGGGCGCGGCTACACCTTC. Protein sequence: CATSSDRGRGYTF. The full variable domain, with the rest looked up from reference TRBV15 and TRBJ1-2, is DAMVIQNPRYQVTQFGKPVTLSCSQTLNHNVMYWYQQKSSQAPKLLFHYYDKDFNNEADTPDNFQSRRPNTSFCFLDIRSPGLGDTAMYLCATSSDRGRGYTFGSGTRLTVV.